Listed below are T cell receptor beta chains from one sample, sequenced in a study of T cell responses to AZD1222 COVID-19 vaccine. Generated by immunoSEQ multiplex PCR, the TCRdb table keeps only in-frame clones and is missing some. The profile shows under 110,000 clones, roughly 86% of them singletons. The material was peripheral blood, obtained 28 days after the second AZD1222 dose. The receptor set was obtained from an adult who received the AZD1222 COVID-19 vaccine. The conserved cysteine and the conserved F or W are not part of the CDR3 here. D genes are given only for firm matches. Size values are once, few and many counts, or a class for expanded clones, and some rows have none.

D gene	V gene	clone size	J gene	CDR3 protein
NA	TRBV18	NA	TRBJ2-7	ASSPSSQAAYEQY
NA	TRBV28	NA	TRBJ1-4	ASSLGEKLF
NA	TRBV18	once	TRBJ1-4	ASSPTVTPNEKLF
NA	TRBV29-1	NA	TRBJ1-1	SGLGSSTEAF
NA	TRBV29-1	NA	TRBJ1-1	SVSVMNTEAF
NA	TRBV5-4	once	TRBJ2-7	ASSFGSSQY
NA	TRBV25-1	NA	TRBJ1-1	ASSEGGGSNTEAF
NA	TRBV12-3/TRBV12-4	NA	TRBJ2-1	ASTPKVQF
NA	TRBV5-1	NA	TRBJ1-3	ASSLAESSGNTIY
TRBD1	TRBV7-3	NA	TRBJ2-1	ASSLIPTGGDNNEQF
TRBD2	TRBV3-1/TRBV3-2	once	TRBJ2-1	ASSLLAGVPNEQF
NA	TRBV5-1	NA	TRBJ2-1	ASSSGTYSNEQF
TRBD1	TRBV5-1	NA	TRBJ1-2	ASSLEYGDSNYGYT
NA	TRBV7-2	NA	TRBJ1-5	ASSLFWNSNQPQH
NA	TRBV20-1	NA	TRBJ2-7	SASLQNYEQY
NA	TRBV7-2	once	TRBJ2-2	ASTPSPPLLTGELF
TRBD2	TRBV4-1	NA	TRBJ2-7	ASSQEPGTSGIHYEQY
NA	TRBV5-4	NA	TRBJ2-5	ASSFMSGGETQY
NA	TRBV7-9	NA	TRBJ2-3	ASSLRGGQARTDTQY
TRBD1	TRBV28	NA	TRBJ1-2	ASSFSGGNYGYT
NA	TRBV11-2	once	TRBJ2-7	ASSPRPRDDYEQY
TRBD2	TRBV6-4	NA	TRBJ2-3	ASSGRGGHDTQY
NA	TRBV7-3	NA	TRBJ2-7	ASSTEVGVEQY
TRBD1	TRBV6-5	NA	TRBJ1-1	ASSSNRDRGPTEAF
TRBD1	TRBV27	NA	TRBJ2-6	ASSLSPGTGQANVLT
TRBD1	TRBV19	NA	TRBJ2-7	ASSFTGGLPYEQY
NA	TRBV27	NA	TRBJ1-1	ASSLAGGTGMQTEAF
NA	TRBV14	few	TRBJ2-1	ASSQNGPTYNEQF
NA	TRBV27	NA	TRBJ1-2	ASSFKGLNKAASYGYT